A selection of T cell receptor beta chains follows, all from one sample in a study of blood T cells in healthy people across ages. From the 5' RACE reads, TCRdb called clonotypes with MiXCR, one entry per CDR3 protein. In the table there are hundreds of thousands of distinct CDR3 sequences, approximately 30% of which are singletons. Sequenced material: blood. All receptors derive from a woman aged 80 or older in good health. Both conserved end residues are part of each CDR3. The D gene is left open where the match is weak. Clone size is stated in some rows and not others, as once, few, many or a class when expanded.

clone size: few; V gene: TRBV20-1; J gene: TRBJ1-4; D gene: .; CDR3 protein: CSARDRVGNEKLFF; CDR3 DNA: TGCAGTGCTAGAGATCGGGTGGGAAATGAAAAACTGTTTTTT
clone size: many; V gene: TRBV5-1; J gene: TRBJ2-7; D gene: .; CDR3 protein: CASSLQGSSYEQYF; CDR3 DNA: TGTGCCAGCAGCCTTCAGGGAAGCTCCTACGAGCAGTACTTC
clone size: many; V gene: TRBV6-5; J gene: TRBJ2-3; D gene: TRBD2; CDR3 protein: CASSSRGGPQYF; CDR3 DNA: TGTGCCAGCAGTTCCCGGGGGGGCCCGCAGTATTTT
clone size: few; V gene: TRBV6-5; J gene: TRBJ2-2; D gene: .; CDR3 protein: CASRTDTGELFF; CDR3 DNA: TGTGCCAGCAGGACGGACACCGGGGAGCTGTTTTTT
clone size: .; V gene: TRBV29-1; J gene: TRBJ1-2; D gene: .; CDR3 protein: CSVTGYTNYGYTF; CDR3 DNA: TGCAGCGTTACGGGATACACTAACTATGGCTACACCTTC
clone size: .; V gene: TRBV5-1; J gene: TRBJ2-3; D gene: .; CDR3 protein: CAGSLKAGGGLSTDTQYF; CDR3 DNA: TGCGCCGGTAGCTTGAAGGCAGGGGGAGGACTGAGCACAGATACGCAGTATTTT
clone size: .; V gene: TRBV7-2; J gene: TRBJ1-1; D gene: .; CDR3 protein: CASSSHRGMNTEAFF; CDR3 DNA: TGTGCCAGCAGTTCTCATCGGGGGATGAACACTGAAGCTTTCTTT
clone size: many; V gene: TRBV25-1; J gene: TRBJ2-5; D gene: .; CDR3 protein: CASGVVTQYF; CDR3 DNA: TGTGCCAGCGGAGTGGTGACCCAGTACTTC
clone size: many; V gene: TRBV29-1; J gene: TRBJ2-7; D gene: .; CDR3 protein: CSVGGYRVPRYEQYF; CDR3 DNA: TGCAGCGTGGGGGGCTACAGGGTACCGCGGTACGAGCAGTACTTC
clone size: once; V gene: TRBV13; J gene: TRBJ2-7; D gene: .; CDR3 protein: CASSLSGRSGSGEQYF; CDR3 DNA: TGTGCCAGCAGCTTATCCGGTCGGTCAGGATCGGGGGAGCAGTACTTC
clone size: many; V gene: TRBV7-2; J gene: TRBJ2-2; D gene: TRBD1; CDR3 protein: CASSFDRGTGELFF; CDR3 DNA: TGTGCCAGCAGTTTCGACAGGGGGACCGGGGAGCTGTTTTTT
clone size: once; V gene: TRBV7-2; J gene: TRBJ2-5; D gene: TRBD2; CDR3 protein: CASILGLAGGFQETQYF; CDR3 DNA: TGTGCCAGCATCCTGGGACTAGCGGGGGGATTCCAAGAGACCCAGTACTTC
clone size: few; V gene: TRBV3-1; J gene: TRBJ1-5; D gene: .; CDR3 protein: CASSPQGRGQPQHF; CDR3 DNA: TGTGCCAGCAGCCCCCAGGGTAGAGGCCAGCCCCAGCATTTT
clone size: once; V gene: TRBV29-1; J gene: TRBJ2-1; D gene: .; CDR3 protein: CSAGRGDSTYNEQFF; CDR3 DNA: TGCAGCGCCGGCAGGGGGGACAGCACCTACAATGAGCAGTTCTTC
clone size: .; V gene: TRBV4-2; J gene: TRBJ2-1; D gene: TRBD2; CDR3 protein: CASSQVGTSGGANEQFF; CDR3 DNA: TGTGCCAGCAGCCAAGTAGGGACTAGCGGGGGGGCCAATGAGCAGTTCTTC
clone size: .; V gene: TRBV4-3; J gene: TRBJ1-1; D gene: .; CDR3 protein: CASSHAQTNTEAFF; CDR3 DNA: TGCGCCAGCAGTCACGCACAGACGAACACTGAAGCTTTCTTT
clone size: many; V gene: TRBV7-3; J gene: TRBJ2-1; D gene: TRBD2; CDR3 protein: CASSVGATSGGNSEQFF; CDR3 DNA: TGTGCCAGCAGCGTCGGGGCTACTAGCGGGGGAAATAGTGAGCAGTTCTTC
clone size: few; V gene: TRBV30; J gene: TRBJ1-5; D gene: .; CDR3 protein: CAWSAPPPGLSGGNQPQHF; CDR3 DNA: TGTGCCTGGAGTGCACCTCCACCGGGACTTTCGGGTGGCAATCAGCCCCAGCATTTT
clone size: many; V gene: TRBV2; J gene: TRBJ2-1; D gene: TRBD2; CDR3 protein: CASSESQAGYNEQFF; CDR3 DNA: TGTGCCAGCAGTGAATCCCAAGCGGGGTACAATGAGCAGTTCTTC
clone size: .; V gene: TRBV5-1; J gene: TRBJ2-7; D gene: .; CDR3 protein: CASSFRPWTPNEQYF; CDR3 DNA: TGCGCCAGCAGCTTTAGACCCTGGACCCCCAATGAGCAGTACTTC
clone size: .; V gene: TRBV5-1; J gene: TRBJ2-7; D gene: TRBD1; CDR3 protein: CASSGGQGTSSYEQYF; CDR3 DNA: TGCGCCAGCAGCGGGGGACAGGGGACGAGCTCCTACGAGCAGTACTTC
clone size: many; V gene: TRBV4-1; J gene: TRBJ1-1; D gene: .; CDR3 protein: CASSQDPVLHHAEAFF; CDR3 DNA: TGCGCCAGCAGCCAAGATCCAGTCCTACACCACGCTGAAGCTTTCTTT
clone size: many; V gene: TRBV30; J gene: TRBJ2-7; D gene: .; CDR3 protein: CAWSRKGYEQYF; CDR3 DNA: TGTGCCTGGAGTCGGAAGGGCTACGAGCAGTACTTC
clone size: many; V gene: TRBV12-3/TRBV12-4; J gene: TRBJ1-4; D gene: TRBD1; CDR3 protein: CASSKGGLTGQNEKLFF; CDR3 DNA: TGTGCCAGCAGCAAAGGGGGATTGACAGGGCAGAATGAAAAACTGTTTTTT
clone size: many; V gene: TRBV12-3/TRBV12-4; J gene: TRBJ1-2; D gene: .; CDR3 protein: CASRGRNNYGYTF; CDR3 DNA: TGTGCCAGCAGAGGACGGAATAACTATGGCTACACCTTC
clone size: .; V gene: TRBV7-9; J gene: TRBJ2-3; D gene: .; CDR3 protein: CASSPTHTDTQYF; CDR3 DNA: TGTGCCAGCAGCCCGACCCACACAGATACGCAGTATTTT
clone size: many; V gene: TRBV4-3; J gene: TRBJ2-3; D gene: TRBD2; CDR3 protein: CASSQDTGSGGTDTQYF; CDR3 DNA: TGCGCCAGCAGCCAAGATACCGGTAGCGGGGGCACAGATACGCAGTATTTT
clone size: few; V gene: TRBV5-1; J gene: TRBJ2-2; D gene: TRBD1; CDR3 protein: CASSPTLGTAYGTGTGELFF; CDR3 DNA: TGCGCCAGCAGCCCAACCCTCGGGACAGCTTACGGGACCGGGACCGGGGAGCTGTTTTTT
clone size: .; V gene: TRBV20-1; J gene: TRBJ1-2; D gene: .; CDR3 protein: CSARFGVSYTF; CDR3 DNA: TGCAGTGCTAGATTCGGCGTCTCCTACACCTTC
clone size: .; V gene: TRBV6-5; J gene: TRBJ2-5; D gene: .; CDR3 protein: CASASQPRLLRETQYF; CDR3 DNA: TGTGCCAGCGCCTCTCAACCCCGCCTTCTGCGAGAGACCCAGTACTTC
clone size: .; V gene: TRBV5-5; J gene: TRBJ1-4; D gene: .; CDR3 protein: CASSLDLGNEKLFF; CDR3 DNA: TGTGCCAGCAGCTTGGATCTCGGGAATGAAAAACTGTTTTTT
clone size: many; V gene: TRBV7-3; J gene: TRBJ2-1; D gene: TRBD1; CDR3 protein: CASSFLPRDRGPRGSYNEQFF; CDR3 DNA: TGTGCCAGCAGCTTCCTCCCCCGGGACAGGGGGCCAAGGGGCTCCTACAATGAGCAGTTCTTC
clone size: few; V gene: TRBV11-2; J gene: TRBJ1-1; D gene: .; CDR3 protein: CASSLWGRGNTEAFF; CDR3 DNA: TGTGCCAGCAGCCTCTGGGGCAGGGGGAACACTGAAGCTTTCTTT
clone size: .; V gene: TRBV12-3/TRBV12-4; J gene: TRBJ2-3; D gene: .; CDR3 protein: CASSFGGTDAQYF; CDR3 DNA: TGTGCCAGCAGTTTCGGGGGAACAGATGCGCAGTATTTT
clone size: many; V gene: TRBV12-3/TRBV12-4; J gene: TRBJ2-7; D gene: .; CDR3 protein: CASSSLTRGRNEQYF; CDR3 DNA: TGTGCCAGCAGTTCCCTGACACGGGGAAGGAACGAGCAGTACTTC
clone size: few; V gene: TRBV3-1; J gene: TRBJ1-1; D gene: .; CDR3 protein: CASSRVLNTEAFF; CDR3 DNA: TGTGCCAGCAGTCGGGTCCTGAACACTGAAGCTTTCTTT
clone size: many; V gene: TRBV20-1; J gene: TRBJ1-4; D gene: .; CDR3 protein: CSARRWGANEKLFF; CDR3 DNA: TGCAGTGCTCGGCGGTGGGGGGCTAATGAAAAACTGTTTTTT
clone size: many; V gene: TRBV20-1; J gene: TRBJ2-1; D gene: .; CDR3 protein: CSASPYNEQFF; CDR3 DNA: TGCAGTGCTAGCCCCTACAATGAGCAGTTCTTC
clone size: .; V gene: TRBV7-2; J gene: TRBJ2-7; D gene: TRBD2; CDR3 protein: CASSLGPDGGAVQYF; CDR3 DNA: TGTGCCAGCAGCTTAGGTCCGGACGGGGGGGCCGTACAGTACTTC
clone size: .; V gene: TRBV20-1; J gene: TRBJ2-3; D gene: TRBD1; CDR3 protein: CSARLGQGTDTQYF; CDR3 DNA: TGCAGTGCTAGGCTGGGACAGGGTACAGATACGCAGTATTTT
clone size: .; V gene: TRBV7-8; J gene: TRBJ2-1; D gene: .; CDR3 protein: CASSLGRGQFF; CDR3 DNA: TGTGCCAGCAGCTTAGGGCGGGGGCAGTTCTTC